These T cell receptor beta chains were read from a single sample in a study of OX40 agonist ivuxolimab in advanced cancers. Using immunoSEQ multiplex PCR, the repertoire was profiled, and TCRdb retains in-frame clones only, with some absent. The sample carries roughly 6,800 clones, around 78% recorded once. The sequencing used CD4+ or CD8+ T cells sorted from blood, collected in a trial of the OX40 agonist ivuxolimab. The receptors shown here come from an adult with an advanced solid tumor such as melanoma, head and neck, liver or kidney cancer. CDR3s include the opening cysteine and the closing phenylalanine or tryptophan. The order of the fields is CDR3 protein, D gene, J gene, V gene. D genes are given only for firm matches.

CAWSTRGSPLHF,-,TRBJ1-6,TRBV30
CASMPDRGPYLAKNIQYF,TRBD1,TRBJ2-4,TRBV6-8
CASSLHSGGTEAFF,TRBD1,TRBJ1-1,TRBV4-3
CASSFGLSYEQYF,-,TRBJ2-7,TRBV11-2
CASSEGTTSIARPQHF,-,TRBJ1-5,TRBV6-1
CASSRWGNEQFF,-,TRBJ2-1,TRBV11-2
CASSIGGTVDEQFF,-,TRBJ2-1,TRBV19
CASLPALGGDRGFPYNEQFF,TRBD1,TRBJ2-1,TRBV19
CASSPGDRGNTEAFF,TRBD1,TRBJ1-1,TRBV9
CASNLGQGTGNEQFF,TRBD1,TRBJ2-1,TRBV6-1
CASSHSQGEQFF,-,TRBJ2-1,TRBV7-9
CASSPYRGWRETQYF,TRBD1,TRBJ2-5,TRBV11-2
CASSQGRAGKLEQYF,-,TRBJ2-7,TRBV4-1
CASSGTGFNYGYTF,TRBD1,TRBJ1-2,TRBV6-6
CASSELAGQETQYF,TRBD2,TRBJ2-5,TRBV6-1
CASSRQPAGADTQYF,-,TRBJ2-3,TRBV2